This section outlines one TCR beta chain sequence together with its context. The data are from a study of blood T cell repertoires in COVID-19. Turning to the study itself: Acute and convalescent COVID-19 specimens originated in the United States, Italy and Spain. PBMCs, B-cell-depleted T cells, or T cells provided the cDNA or gDNA that made up the material.

Study processing details: By means of reference gene primer amplification, nucleated cell counts were estimated. Sequencing was performed with immunoSEQ multiplex PCR; in TCRdb, only in-frame clones are kept and a portion is missing. V and J calls and clone size follow that table, whereas D and trimming were derived from the DNA. Among fewer than 250,000 clones listed, about 83% were seen once. There are 16 residues in the CDR3. CDR1 MNHNY and CDR2 SVGAGI come from the germline V gene (reference sequence). Unmatched junction bases numbered 11, after V lost 5 bases and J lost 7 bases. Source material: peripheral blood. The V and J genes are TRBV6-6 and TRBJ2-5; TRBD1 matches at 12 bases. The TCR comes from a man aged 50 to 59 with acute or convalescent COVID-19. CDR3 sequence reads: CASSQNRDRGHRTQYF. The DNA of the CDR3 is TGTGCCAGCAGTCAAAATAGGGACAGGGGGCACCGGACCCAGTACTTC.